The 32 T cell receptor beta chains below come from one sample, sequenced in a study of somatic mutations in cytotoxic T cells in rheumatoid arthritis. The table came from immunoSEQ multiplex PCR; TCRdb's copy has only in-frame clones and leaves some out. The data hold 6,500 to 7,500 clones, with about nine tenths observed a single time. Sequenced input: CD8+ T cells sorted from blood. Source of these receptors: a man aged 35-49 years with rheumatoid arthritis.

The chain is built from TRBV29-1 and TRBJ2-2; a weak D match, TRBD2 (6 bases). From germline, CDR1 is SQVTM and CDR2 ANQGSEA. The CDR3 loop spans 13 amino acids. This CDR3 is CSGAGKNTGELFF. The CDR3 DNA follows: TGCAGTGGGGCGGGGAAGAACACCGGGGAGCTGTTTTTT.

This chain links TRBV18 with TRBJ1-2, with 9 bases fitting TRBD1. In germline, CDR1 is KGHSH, CDR2 LQKENI. The CDR3 is 16 amino acids. V trimming: 3 bases; J trimming: 3 bases; junction bases outside the gene matches: 8. This CDR3 is CASSPTRTGVDYGYTF. The CDR3 DNA follows: TGTGCCAGCTCACCGACCAGGACAGGGGTCGACTATGGCTACACCTTC.

This clone was observed once. The rearrangement links TRBV6-1 to TRBJ2-1; D perhaps matches TRBD2 (6 bases). The CDR3 loop spans 15 amino acids. Trimming stripped 5 bases from V and 7 bases from J, with 18 bases between. From germline, CDR1 is MNHNS and CDR2 SASEGT. This CDR3 reads CASSFMAGFRNEQFF. CDR3 DNA: TGTGCCAGCAGTTTCATGGCGGGGTTTAGGAATGAGCAGTTCTTC.

V gene TRBV9 combines with J gene TRBJ1-1; TRBD1 might be the D (6 bases). CDR3 length: 12 amino acids. With 3 bases removed from V and 9 bases from J, the gap between germline ends came to 12 bases. Germline CDR1 SGDLS, CDR2 YYNGEE. Here the CDR3 reads CASSGGQGKAFF. CDR3 in DNA: TGTGCCAGCAGCGGGGGGCAGGGGAAAGCTTTCTTT.

This chain's CDR3 is CATSREDMRWEGVDTQYF. In DNA form, the CDR3 reads TGTGCCACCAGCAGAGAGGATATGCGTTGGGAGGGGGTGGATACGCAGTATTTT. V is TRBV15 and J is TRBJ2-3, with D perhaps TRBD2 (7 bases). The V gene's germline CDR1 is LNHNV and CDR2 YYDKDF (reference sequence). V was cut by 0 bases and J by 6 bases, with 22 bases left in between. This CDR3 spans 18 amino acids.

The chain combines TRBV5-1 with TRBJ2-6, with TRBD2 as a possible D gene (6 bases). The V and J ends lost 5 bases and 2 bases respectively, with 14 bases between them. The germline gives CDR1 SGHRS, CDR2 YFSETQ. The CDR3 is 16 residues long. The CDR3 sequence: CASSGRSVPGANVLTF. The CDR3 nucleotides read TGCGCCAGCAGTGGGAGGTCTGTCCCTGGGGCCAACGTCCTGACTTTC.

The chain recombines TRBV2 with TRBJ2-5, with 7 bases aligning to TRBD2. The end of the DNA is better explained by TRBJ2-7, so the J call may be wrong. The CDR3 runs 14 residues. Germline values: CDR1 SNHLY, CDR2 FYNNEI. The DNA for the CDR3 is TGTGCCAGCAGTGATCCACGGGGGGTCTACGAGCAGTACTTC. Encoded protein: CASSDPRGVYEQYF.

J is TRBJ1-2 and V is TRBV5-1; 7 bases align to TRBD1. The ends lost 4 bases at V and 6 bases at J; junction bases unmatched: 6. CDR1 is SGHRS, CDR2 YFSETQ, per germline. CDR3 length equals 13 residues. This CDR3 is CASSMGQRDGYTF. As DNA, the CDR3 is TGCGCCAGCAGCATGGGACAGAGAGATGGCTACACCTTC.

V usage is TRBV28 and J usage is TRBJ2-7; possible D gene TRBD2, 7 bases. The germline V and J ends were trimmed by 3 bases and 5 bases, with 14 bases remaining between them. CDR1 and CDR2 (germline): MDHEN, SYDVKM. The CDR3 sequence is 14 residues long. The CDR3 loop reads CASSFGGLVDEQYV. The CDR3 DNA follows: TGTGCCAGCAGTTTCGGGGGGCTGGTAGACGAGCAGTACGTC.

This chain joins TRBV29-1 and TRBJ2-4, with 7 bases identical to TRBD1. From germline, CDR1 is SQVTM and CDR2 ANQGSEA. The CDR3 length is 11 residues. CDR3 residues: CSARGGGFQYF. For the CDR3, the DNA is TGCAGTGCTCGAGGGGGCGGGTTTCAGTACTTC.

This clone was observed a single time. CDR3 region: CASSVTSGGFDTQYF. Written as DNA, the CDR3 is TGTGCCAGTAGTGTGACTAGCGGGGGGTTTGATACGCAGTATTTT. The V gene is TRBV19, the J gene TRBJ2-3, with 13 bases matching TRBD2. CDR3 length equals 15 residues. The trim removed 5 bases at V and 6 bases at J, leaving 5 bases unmatched. Germline V gene sequence: CDR1 LNHDA, CDR2 SQIVND (reference sequence). The full variable domain, with the rest looked up from reference TRBV19 and TRBJ2-3, is DGGITQSPKYLFRKEGQNVTLSCEQNLNHDAMYWYRQDPGQGLRLIYYSQIVNDFQKGDIAEGYSVSREKKESFPLTVTSAQKNPTAFYLCASSVTSGGFDTQYFGPGTRLTVL.

J is TRBJ1-2 and V is TRBV5-4, with D uncertain. V shed 4 bases and J shed 2 bases, with 9 bases lying between them. This CDR3 is 13 amino acids long. CDR1 and CDR2 from the germline V gene are SGHNT and YYREEE (reference sequence). The CDR3 spells CASSGRENYGYTF. DNA for the CDR3: TGTGCCAGCAGCGGCCGGGAAAACTATGGCTACACCTTC.

This chain uses TRBV9 with TRBJ2-1, with TRBD2 identical over 9 bases. Germline loops: CDR1 SGDLS, CDR2 YYNGEE. The CDR3 contains 18 residues. Trimming took 0 bases from V and 7 from J; bases not matched to a gene: 14. CDR3: CASSVEEFGTSPVNEQFF. The CDR3 nucleotides read TGTGCCAGCAGCGTAGAGGAGTTTGGGACTAGCCCTGTGAATGAGCAGTTCTTC.

This clone was found a few times. This sequence joins TRBV19 and TRBJ2-7; 8 nucleotides align to TRBD2. The CDR3 length is 14 residues. The germline V gene has CDR1 LNHDA and CDR2 SQIVND (reference sequence). Trimming cost V 3 bases and J 3 bases; bases outside gene matches: 4. In DNA form, the CDR3 reads TGTGCCAGTAGTATTAGAAGCGGGGGCTACGAGCAGTACTTC. It translates to CASSIRSGGYEQYF.

In this sample, this clone turned up once. Other DNA sequences in this specimen translate into the identical CDR3. The chain's CDR3 is CASRPGTGVAGELFF. Written as DNA, the CDR3 is TGCGCCAGCAGGCCCGGGACAGGGGTCGCCGGGGAGCTGTTTTTT. V usage is TRBV5-1 and J usage is TRBJ2-2, with 10 bases lining up with TRBD1. The CDR3 runs to 15 residues. V dropped 5 bases and J dropped 6; count of bases not matched to a gene: 7. The germline gives CDR1 SGHRS, CDR2 YFSETQ.

The chain carries TRBV5-1 and TRBJ1-1; 9 bases align to TRBD1. CDR3 length equals 13 residues. V shed 7 bases and J 1 base; nucleotides not matched to a gene: 2. Germline CDR1 SGHRS, CDR2 YFSETQ. CDR3 sequence reads: CASQTGGNTEAFF. The CDR3 bases are TGCGCCAGCCAGACAGGGGGGAACACTGAAGCTTTCTTT. The variable domain in full, completed from reference TRBV5-1 and TRBJ1-1, reads KAGVTQTPRYLIKTRGQQVTLSCSPISGHRSVSWYQQTPGQGLQFLFEYFSETQRNKGNFPGRFSGRQFSNSRSEMNVSTLELGDSALYLCASQTGGNTEAFFGQGTRLTVV.

J is TRBJ1-1 and V is TRBV9; 7 nucleotides align to TRBD1. Germline V CDR1 and CDR2: SGDLS, YYNGEE. The V and J ends lost 0 bases and 2 bases, in that order; junction bases with no gene match: 4. This CDR3 has 15 residues. The CDR3 spells CASSVGPGGNTEAFF. As DNA, the CDR3 is TGTGCCAGCAGCGTAGGGCCAGGGGGAAACACTGAAGCTTTCTTT.

The V and J genes are TRBV6-6 and TRBJ2-3, with 9 bases that match TRBD2. The CDR3 contains 13 residues. CDR1 is MNHNY and CDR2 is SVGAGI in the germline V gene (reference sequence). V was clipped by 8 bases and J by 0 bases; unmatched bases: 0. The CDR3 sequence: CASLAGSTDTQYF. The CDR3 DNA reads TGTGCCAGCCTAGCGGGAAGCACAGATACGCAGTATTTT.

V usage is TRBV2 and J usage is TRBJ2-7; tentative D call: TRBD1 (6 bases). The CDR3 spans 13 residues. Germline V gene data show CDR1 as SNHLY and CDR2 as FYNNEI. V was trimmed by 5 bases and J by 2 bases, leaving 10 bases between them. CDR3 sequence reads: CASSPTGAYEQYF. CDR3 DNA sequence: TGTGCCAGCAGTCCGACAGGTGCCTACGAGCAGTACTTC.

The rearrangement uses TRBV5-8 and TRBJ2-2, with TRBD1 matching over 12 bases. V dropped 5 bases and J dropped 6; count of bases not matched to a gene: 5. The CDR3 contains 15 residues. Per the germline V gene, CDR1 is SGHTS and CDR2 is YDEGEE. The DNA of the CDR3 is TGTGCCAGCAGGGACCGGGACAGGGGGCCCGGGGAGCTGTTTTTT. It encodes CASRDRDRGPGELFF.

The V gene is TRBV28, the J gene TRBJ2-7; D is undetermined. With 5 bases removed from V and 4 bases from J, the gap between germline ends came to 12 bases. CDR3 length: 13 amino acids. Germline V gene lookup returns CDR1 MDHEN and CDR2 SYDVKM. CDR3 in amino acids: CASSPLGDYEQYV. The CDR3 DNA reads as TGTGCCAGCAGTCCCCTGGGCGATTACGAGCAGTACGTC.

The rearrangement joins TRBV6-5 to TRBJ1-5; 11 bases fit TRBD1. CDR1 and CDR2 (germline): MNHEY, SVGAGI. This CDR3 is 14 amino acids long. V trimming: 6 bases; J trimming: 6 bases; junction bases outside the gene matches: 4. In DNA, the CDR3 is TGTGCCAGCAGGGGACAGGGGGGACGTCAGCCCCAGCATTTT. Translated, it gives CASRGQGGRQPQHF.

CDR3 nucleotide sequence: TGTGCCATCAAGGACAGGGGGCTTTATGGCTACACCTTC. It yields the protein CAIKDRGLYGYTF. The chain links TRBV10-3 to TRBJ1-2, with 11 bases identical to TRBD1. CDR3 length: 13 residues. J gave up 5 bases and V 7 bases, and 3 bases lay outside the gene matches. Germline V gives CDR1 ENHRY, CDR2 SYGVKD.

The chain is built from TRBV4-2 and TRBJ1-2, with 7 positions matching TRBD1. The V gene's germline CDR1 is LGHNA and CDR2 YNFKEQ. This CDR3 has 15 amino acids. J gave up 5 bases and V 2 bases, and 8 bases lay outside the gene matches. This CDR3 reads CASSQIDRVEYGYTF. The DNA for the CDR3 is TGTGCCAGCAGCCAAATCGACAGGGTGGAATATGGCTACACCTTC.

V gene TRBV4-1 combines with J gene TRBJ2-1; 7 nucleotides match TRBD1. This CDR3 spans 15 amino acids. The V gene's germline CDR1 is MGHRA and CDR2 YSYEKL. The V gene end was trimmed by 1 base and the J gene end by 4 bases; junction bases not matched to a gene: 4. CDR3 amino acids: CASSQVRGPYNEQFF. CDR3 coding DNA: TGCGCCAGCAGCCAAGTGAGGGGGCCATACAATGAGCAGTTCTTC.

The chain is built from TRBV10-3 and TRBJ2-3, with 11 bases that match TRBD1. Germline values: CDR1 ENHRY, CDR2 SYGVKD. The CDR3 has 17 residues. J was trimmed by 2 bases and V by 3 bases; bases with no gene match: 7. The CDR3 reads CAISETGTGGFTDTQYF. CDR3 in DNA: TGTGCCATCAGTGAAACCGGGACAGGGGGATTCACAGATACGCAGTATTTT.

This rearrangement joins TRBV29-1 to TRBJ2-3; TRBD2 is a possible D gene (6 bases). This CDR3 region has 16 residues. CDR1 is SQVTM and CDR2 is ANQGSEA in the germline V gene. Trimming stripped 4 bases from V and 2 bases from J, with 19 bases between. The CDR3 loop reads CSVGGVSGLNTDTQYF. The CDR3 coding sequence is TGCAGCGTTGGGGGGGTTTCGGGGCTTAACACAGATACGCAGTATTTT.

V and J are TRBV4-1 and TRBJ2-3; 7 bases match TRBD2. CDR3 length equals 14 residues. The V gene end was trimmed by 4 bases and the J gene end by 4 bases; junction bases not matched to a gene: 5. CDR1 and CDR2 from the germline V gene are MGHRA and YSYEKL. CDR3 coding DNA: TGCGCCAGCAGCCGCAAAGCGGGGCCAGATACGCAGTATTTT. Its protein product is CASSRKAGPDTQYF.

Judged by abundance, this clone is medium-sized. The chain joins TRBV6-6 to TRBJ2-7; 7 bases agree with TRBD2. V shed 5 bases and J 6 bases; nucleotides not matched to a gene: 10. The CDR3 has 14 residues. From germline, CDR1 is MNHNY and CDR2 SVGAGI (reference sequence). Written as DNA, the CDR3 is TGTGCCAGCAGTGACACTAGCGCCCCCTCCGAGCAGTACGTC. It codes for CASSDTSAPSEQYV.

The rearrangement links TRBV11-3 to TRBJ1-1; D remains unclear. The CDR3 contains 12 residues. Germline lookup yields CDR1 SGHNT and CDR2 YENEEA. The V end was cut by 1 base, the J end by 5 bases, with 5 bases between. CDR3 amino acids: CASSLGETEAFF. CDR3 coding DNA: TGTGCCAGCAGCTTAGGGGAGACTGAAGCTTTCTTT.

The chain combines TRBV7-9 with TRBJ2-7; tentative D call: TRBD2 (7 bases). The CDR3 is made up of 12 amino acids. The V end was cut by 6 bases, the J end by 6 bases, with 12 bases between. Per germline, CDR1 SEHNR and CDR2 FQNEAQ (reference sequence). CDR3 sequence (DNA): TGTGCCAGCAGTCTCGCGGGGGCCGAGCAGTACGTC. Residues: CASSLAGAEQYV.

The genes are TRBV4-1 and TRBJ1-1; tentative D call: TRBD1 (6 bases). V dropped 1 base and J dropped 0 bases, with 9 bases sitting between them. The CDR3 consists of 15 residues. In germline, CDR1 is MGHRA, CDR2 YSYEKL. The CDR3: CASSQVRGMNTEAFF. In DNA form, the CDR3 reads TGCGCCAGCAGCCAAGTGAGGGGGATGAACACTGAAGCTTTCTTT.